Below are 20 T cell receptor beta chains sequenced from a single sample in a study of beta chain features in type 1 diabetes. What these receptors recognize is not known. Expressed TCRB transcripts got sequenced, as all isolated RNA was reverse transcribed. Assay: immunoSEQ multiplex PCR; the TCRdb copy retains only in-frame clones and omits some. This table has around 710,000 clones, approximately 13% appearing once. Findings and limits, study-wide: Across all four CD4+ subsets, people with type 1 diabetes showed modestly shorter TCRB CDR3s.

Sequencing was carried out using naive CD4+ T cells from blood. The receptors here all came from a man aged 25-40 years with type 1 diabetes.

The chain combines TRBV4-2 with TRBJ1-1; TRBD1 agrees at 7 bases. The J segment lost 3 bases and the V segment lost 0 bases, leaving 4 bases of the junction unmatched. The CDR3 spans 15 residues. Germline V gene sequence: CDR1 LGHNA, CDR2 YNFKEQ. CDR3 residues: CASSQERGQYTEAFF. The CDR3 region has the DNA TGTGCCAGCAGCCAAGAGAGGGGGCAGTACACTGAAGCTTTCTTT.

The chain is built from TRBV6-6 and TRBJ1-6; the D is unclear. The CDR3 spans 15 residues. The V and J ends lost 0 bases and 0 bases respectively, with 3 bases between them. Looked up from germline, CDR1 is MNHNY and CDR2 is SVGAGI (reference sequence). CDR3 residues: CASSYSGSYNSPLHF. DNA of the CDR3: TGTGCCAGCAGTTACTCGGGCTCCTATAATTCACCCCTCCACTTT.

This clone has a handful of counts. The DNA for the CDR3 is TGTGCCAGCGGGGAGGGTCTCTACGAGCAGTACTTC. Amino acids: CASGEGLYEQYF. The V and J genes are TRBV6-6 and TRBJ2-7, with 7 bases identical to TRBD2. The trim removed 8 bases at V and 3 bases at J, leaving 4 bases unmatched. CDR1 is MNHNY and CDR2 is SVGAGI in the germline V gene (reference sequence). The CDR3 sequence is 12 residues long.

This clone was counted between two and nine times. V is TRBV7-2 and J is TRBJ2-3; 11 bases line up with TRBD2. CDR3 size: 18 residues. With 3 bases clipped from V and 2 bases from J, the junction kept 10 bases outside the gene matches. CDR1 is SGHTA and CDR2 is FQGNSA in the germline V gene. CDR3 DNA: TGTGCCAGCAGCTTTACGGCCAAACTAGCGGGGGACACAGATACGCAGTATTTT. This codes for CASSFTAKLAGDTDTQYF.

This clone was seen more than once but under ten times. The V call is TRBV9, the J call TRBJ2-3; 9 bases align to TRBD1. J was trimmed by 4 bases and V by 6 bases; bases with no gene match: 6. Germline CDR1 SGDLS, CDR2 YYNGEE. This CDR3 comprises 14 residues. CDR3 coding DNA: TGTGCCAGCACGGGACAGGGCTACGCAGATACGCAGTATTTT. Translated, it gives CASTGQGYADTQYF.

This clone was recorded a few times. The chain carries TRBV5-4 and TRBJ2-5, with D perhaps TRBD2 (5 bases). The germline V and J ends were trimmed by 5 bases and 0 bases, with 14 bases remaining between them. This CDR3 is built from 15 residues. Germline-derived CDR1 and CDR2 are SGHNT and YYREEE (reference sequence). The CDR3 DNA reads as TGTGCCAGCAGTATCACAATCGGGGACCAAGAGACCCAGTACTTC. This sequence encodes CASSITIGDQETQYF.

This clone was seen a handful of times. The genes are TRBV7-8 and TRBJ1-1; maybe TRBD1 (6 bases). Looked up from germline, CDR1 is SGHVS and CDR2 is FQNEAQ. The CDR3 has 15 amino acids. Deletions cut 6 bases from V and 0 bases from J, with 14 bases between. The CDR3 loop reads CASRGGHLMNTEAFF. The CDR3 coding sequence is TGTGCCAGCAGAGGGGGACACCTCATGAACACTGAAGCTTTCTTT.

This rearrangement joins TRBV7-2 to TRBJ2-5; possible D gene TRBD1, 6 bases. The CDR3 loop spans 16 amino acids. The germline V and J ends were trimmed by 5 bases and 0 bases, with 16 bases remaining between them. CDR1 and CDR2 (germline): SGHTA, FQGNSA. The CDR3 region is CASSPMGTNNQETQYF. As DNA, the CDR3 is TGTGCCAGCAGCCCCATGGGGACAAACAACCAAGAGACCCAGTACTTC.

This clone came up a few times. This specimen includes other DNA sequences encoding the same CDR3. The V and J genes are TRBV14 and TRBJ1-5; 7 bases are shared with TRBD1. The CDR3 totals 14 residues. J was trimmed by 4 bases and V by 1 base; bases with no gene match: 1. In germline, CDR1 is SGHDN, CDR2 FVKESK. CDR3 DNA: TGTGCCAGCAGCCAAGCAGGGGGAAATCAGCCCCAGCATTTT. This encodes CASSQAGGNQPQHF.

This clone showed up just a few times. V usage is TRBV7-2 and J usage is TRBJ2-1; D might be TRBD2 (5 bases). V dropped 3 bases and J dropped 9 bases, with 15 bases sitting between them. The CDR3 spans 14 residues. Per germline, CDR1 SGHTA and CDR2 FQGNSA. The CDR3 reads CASSFGELRSEQFF. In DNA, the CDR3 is TGTGCCAGCAGCTTTGGGGAGTTGCGGTCTGAGCAGTTCTTC.

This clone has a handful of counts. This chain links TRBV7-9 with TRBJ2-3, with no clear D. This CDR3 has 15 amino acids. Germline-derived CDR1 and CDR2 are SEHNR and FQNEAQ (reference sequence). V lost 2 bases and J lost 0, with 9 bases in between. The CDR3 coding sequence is TGTGCCAGCAGCTTACTCGAGGAGAGCACAGATACGCAGTATTTT. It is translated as CASSLLEESTDTQYF.

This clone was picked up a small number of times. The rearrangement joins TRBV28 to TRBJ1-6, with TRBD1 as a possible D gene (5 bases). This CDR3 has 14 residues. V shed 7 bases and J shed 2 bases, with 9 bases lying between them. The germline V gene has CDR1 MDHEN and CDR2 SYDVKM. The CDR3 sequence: CASTSQAYNSPLHF. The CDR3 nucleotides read TGTGCCAGCACTTCACAGGCCTATAATTCACCCCTCCACTTT.

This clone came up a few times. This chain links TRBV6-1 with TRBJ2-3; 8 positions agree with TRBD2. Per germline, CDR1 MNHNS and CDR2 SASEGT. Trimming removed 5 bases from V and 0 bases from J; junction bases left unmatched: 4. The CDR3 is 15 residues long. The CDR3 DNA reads TGTGCCAGCAGTCGACTAGCGCCAAGCACAGATACGCAGTATTTT. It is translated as CASSRLAPSTDTQYF.

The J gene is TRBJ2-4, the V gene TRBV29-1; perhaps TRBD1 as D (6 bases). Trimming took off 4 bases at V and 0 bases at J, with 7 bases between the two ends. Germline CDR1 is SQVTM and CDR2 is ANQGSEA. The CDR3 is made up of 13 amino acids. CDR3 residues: CSVAGVAKNIQYF. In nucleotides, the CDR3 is TGCAGCGTTGCAGGGGTAGCCAAAAACATTCAGTACTTC.

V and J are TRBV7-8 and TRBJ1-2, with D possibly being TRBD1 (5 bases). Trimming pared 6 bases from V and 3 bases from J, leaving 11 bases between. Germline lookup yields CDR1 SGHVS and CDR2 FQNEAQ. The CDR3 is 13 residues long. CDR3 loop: CASRGTDYYGYTF. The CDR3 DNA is TGTGCCAGCAGGGGGACGGACTACTATGGCTACACCTTC.

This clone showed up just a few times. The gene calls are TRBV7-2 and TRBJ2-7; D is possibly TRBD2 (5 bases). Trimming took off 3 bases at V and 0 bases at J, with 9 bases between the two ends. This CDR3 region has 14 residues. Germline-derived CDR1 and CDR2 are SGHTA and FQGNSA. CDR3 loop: CASSFEGSSYEQYF. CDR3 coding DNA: TGTGCCAGCAGCTTCGAAGGGAGCTCCTACGAGCAGTACTTC.

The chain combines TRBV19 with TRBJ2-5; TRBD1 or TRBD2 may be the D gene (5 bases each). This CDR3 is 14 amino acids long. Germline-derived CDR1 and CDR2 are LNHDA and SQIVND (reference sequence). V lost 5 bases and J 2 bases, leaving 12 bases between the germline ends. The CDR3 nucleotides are TGTGCCAGTAGTGACCGGGACCGGCAAGAGACCCAGTACTTC. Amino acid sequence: CASSDRDRQETQYF.

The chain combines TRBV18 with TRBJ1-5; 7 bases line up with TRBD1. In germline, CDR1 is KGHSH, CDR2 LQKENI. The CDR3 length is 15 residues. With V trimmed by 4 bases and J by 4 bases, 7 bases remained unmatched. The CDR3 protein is CASSLTGQVNQPQHF. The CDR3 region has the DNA TGTGCCAGCTCACTGACCGGACAGGTGAATCAGCCCCAGCATTTT. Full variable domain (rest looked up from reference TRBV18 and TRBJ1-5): NAGVMQNPRHLVRRRGQEARLRCSPMKGHSHVYWYRQLPEEGLKFMVYLQKENIIDESGMPKERFSAEFPKEGPSILRIQQVVRGDSAAYFCASSLTGQVNQPQHFGDGTRLSIL.

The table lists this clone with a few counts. The CDR3 sequence is CASTSTGYYEQYF. In DNA, the CDR3 is TGTGCCAGCACCTCGACAGGCTACTACGAGCAGTACTTC. This chain connects TRBV6-6 to TRBJ2-7; D might be TRBD1 (6 bases). This CDR3 has 13 residues. V lost 7 bases and J 3 bases, leaving 13 bases between the germline ends. CDR1 and CDR2 (germline): MNHNY, SVGAGI (reference sequence).

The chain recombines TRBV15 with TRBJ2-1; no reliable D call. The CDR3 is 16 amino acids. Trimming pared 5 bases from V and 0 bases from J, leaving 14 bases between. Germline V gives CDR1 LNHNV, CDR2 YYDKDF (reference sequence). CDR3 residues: CATSLQSWGSYNEQFF. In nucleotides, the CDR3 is TGTGCCACCAGCCTTCAGTCCTGGGGCTCCTACAATGAGCAGTTCTTC.